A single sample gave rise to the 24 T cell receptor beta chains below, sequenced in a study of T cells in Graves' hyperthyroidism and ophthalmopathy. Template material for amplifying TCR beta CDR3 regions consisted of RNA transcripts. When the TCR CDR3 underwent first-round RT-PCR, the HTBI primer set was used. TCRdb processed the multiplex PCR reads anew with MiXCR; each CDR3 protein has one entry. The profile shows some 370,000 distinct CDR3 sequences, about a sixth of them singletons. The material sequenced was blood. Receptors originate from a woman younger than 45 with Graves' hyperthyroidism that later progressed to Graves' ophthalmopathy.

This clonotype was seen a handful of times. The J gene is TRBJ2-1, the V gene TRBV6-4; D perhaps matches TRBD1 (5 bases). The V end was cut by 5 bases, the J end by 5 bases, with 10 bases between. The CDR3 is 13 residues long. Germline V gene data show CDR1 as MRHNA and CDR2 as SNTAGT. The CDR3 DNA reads TGTGCCAGCAGTTCAGGGTCTCACAATGAGCAGTTCTTC. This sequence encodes CASSSGSHNEQFF.

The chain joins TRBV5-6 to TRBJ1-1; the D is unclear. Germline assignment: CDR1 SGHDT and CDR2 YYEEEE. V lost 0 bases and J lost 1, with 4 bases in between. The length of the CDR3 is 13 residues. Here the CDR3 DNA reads TGTGCCAGCAGCTTGGAATCGAACACTGAAGCTTTCTTT. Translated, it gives CASSLESNTEAFF.

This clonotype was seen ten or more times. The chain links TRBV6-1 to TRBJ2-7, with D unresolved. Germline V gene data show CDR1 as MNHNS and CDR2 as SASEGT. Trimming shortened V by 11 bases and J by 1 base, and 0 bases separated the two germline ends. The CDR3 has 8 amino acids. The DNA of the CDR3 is TGTGCCTCCTACGAGCAGTACTTC. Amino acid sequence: CASYEQYF.

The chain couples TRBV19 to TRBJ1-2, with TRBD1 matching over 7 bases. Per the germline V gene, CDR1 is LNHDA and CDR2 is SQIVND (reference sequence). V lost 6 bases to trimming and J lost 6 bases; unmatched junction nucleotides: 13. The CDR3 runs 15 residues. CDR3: CASRKAGQAPHGYTF. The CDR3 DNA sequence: TGTGCCAGTAGGAAAGCTGGACAGGCACCCCATGGCTACACCTTC. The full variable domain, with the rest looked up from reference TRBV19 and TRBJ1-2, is DGGITQSPKYLFRKEGQNVTLSCEQNLNHDAMYWYRQDPGQGLRLIYYSQIVNDFQKGDIAEGYSVSREKKESFPLTVTSAQKNPTAFYLCASRKAGQAPHGYTFGSGTRLTVV.

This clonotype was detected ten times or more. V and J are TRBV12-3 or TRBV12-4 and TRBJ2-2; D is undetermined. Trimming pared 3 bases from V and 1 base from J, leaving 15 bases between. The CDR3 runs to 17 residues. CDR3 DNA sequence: TGTGCCAGCAGTTTCCCTACCGCACCGGGGAACACCGGGGAGCTGTTTTTT. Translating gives CASSFPTAPGNTGELFF.

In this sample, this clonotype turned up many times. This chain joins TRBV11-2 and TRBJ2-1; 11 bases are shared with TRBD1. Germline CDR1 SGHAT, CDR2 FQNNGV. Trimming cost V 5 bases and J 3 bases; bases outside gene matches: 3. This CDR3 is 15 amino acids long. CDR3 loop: CASSQGTGGYNEQFF. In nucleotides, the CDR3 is TGTGCCAGCAGCCAGGGGACAGGGGGCTACAATGAGCAGTTCTTC.

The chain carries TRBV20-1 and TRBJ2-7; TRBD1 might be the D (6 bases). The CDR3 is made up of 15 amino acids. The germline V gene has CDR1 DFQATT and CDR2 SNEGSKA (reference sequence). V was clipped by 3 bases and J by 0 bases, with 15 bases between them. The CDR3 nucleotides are TGCAGTGCTAGGGGGGAACAGGGAGACTCCTACGAGCAGTACTTC. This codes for CSARGEQGDSYEQYF.

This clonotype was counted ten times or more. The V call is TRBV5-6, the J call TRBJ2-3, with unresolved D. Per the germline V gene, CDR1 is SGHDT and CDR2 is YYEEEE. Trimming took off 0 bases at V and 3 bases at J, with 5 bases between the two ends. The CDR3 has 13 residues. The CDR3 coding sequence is TGTGCCAGCAGCTTGGAGAGAACAGATACGCAGTATTTT. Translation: CASSLERTDTQYF.

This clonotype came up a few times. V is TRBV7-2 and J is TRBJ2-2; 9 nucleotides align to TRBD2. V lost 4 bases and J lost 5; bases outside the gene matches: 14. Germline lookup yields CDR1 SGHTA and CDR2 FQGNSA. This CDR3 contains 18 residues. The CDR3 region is CASSSTGAGGPGTGELFF. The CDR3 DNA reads TGTGCCAGCAGCTCGACTGGGGCGGGGGGGCCAGGGACCGGGGAGCTGTTTTTT.

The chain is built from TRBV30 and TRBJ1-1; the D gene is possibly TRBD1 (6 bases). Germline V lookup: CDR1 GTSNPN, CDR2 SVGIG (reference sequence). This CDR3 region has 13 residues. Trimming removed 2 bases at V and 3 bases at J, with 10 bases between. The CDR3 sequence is CAWSRQVDTEAFF. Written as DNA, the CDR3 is TGTGCCTGGAGTAGACAGGTGGACACTGAAGCTTTCTTT.

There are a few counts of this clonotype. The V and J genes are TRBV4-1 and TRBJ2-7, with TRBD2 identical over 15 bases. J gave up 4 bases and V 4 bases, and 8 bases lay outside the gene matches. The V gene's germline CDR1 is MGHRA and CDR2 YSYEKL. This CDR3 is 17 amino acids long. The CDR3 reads CASSLSGLAGGQYEQYF. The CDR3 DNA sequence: TGCGCCAGCAGCCTTTCGGGACTAGCGGGAGGACAATACGAGCAGTACTTC.

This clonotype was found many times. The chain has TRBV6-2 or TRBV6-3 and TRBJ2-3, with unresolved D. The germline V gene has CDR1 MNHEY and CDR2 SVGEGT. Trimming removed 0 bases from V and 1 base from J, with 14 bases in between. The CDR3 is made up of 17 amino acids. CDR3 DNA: TGTGCCAGCAGTTACTCTATCGGGTCAGACGGCACAGATACGCAGTATTTT. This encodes CASSYSIGSDGTDTQYF.

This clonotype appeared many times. Here the CDR3 reads CATSDLGEKLFF. The DNA for the CDR3 is TGTGCCACCAGTGATTTAGGAGAAAAACTGTTTTTT. The rearrangement uses TRBV24-1 and TRBJ1-4; D is unclear. Germline assignment: CDR1 KGHDR and CDR2 SFDVKD. CDR3 size: 12 residues. V was pared by 1 base and J by 8 bases, with 4 bases between.

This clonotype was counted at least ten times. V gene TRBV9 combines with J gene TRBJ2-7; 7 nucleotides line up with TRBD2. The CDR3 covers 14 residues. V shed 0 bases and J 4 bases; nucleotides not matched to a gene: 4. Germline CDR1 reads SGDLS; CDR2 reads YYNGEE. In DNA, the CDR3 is TGTGCCAGCAGCGTAGGTCCGGGGGGTTACGAGCAGTACTTC. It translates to CASSVGPGGYEQYF.

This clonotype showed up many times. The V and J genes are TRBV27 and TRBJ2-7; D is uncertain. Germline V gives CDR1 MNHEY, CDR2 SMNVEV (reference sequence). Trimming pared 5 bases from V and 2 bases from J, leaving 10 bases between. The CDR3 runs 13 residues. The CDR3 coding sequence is TGTGCCAGCAGTGGGTCTAGTACCTACGAGCAGTACTTC. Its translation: CASSGSSTYEQYF.

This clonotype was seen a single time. The CDR3 bases are TGCGCCAGCAGCTTGGCCGGGGAGGGCCACTTGTTCTTC. Its translation: CASSLAGEGHLFF. The chain joins TRBV5-1 to TRBJ2-1; 7 bases align to TRBD2. Trimming at V came to 0 bases and at J to 15 bases, leaving 9 bases not matched to a gene. The CDR3 has 13 residues. Germline-derived CDR1 and CDR2 are SGHRS and YFSETQ.

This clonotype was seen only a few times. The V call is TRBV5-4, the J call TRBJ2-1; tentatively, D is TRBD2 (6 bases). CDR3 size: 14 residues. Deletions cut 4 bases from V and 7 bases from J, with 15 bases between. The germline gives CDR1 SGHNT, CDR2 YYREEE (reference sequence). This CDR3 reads CASSAGTFVNEQFF. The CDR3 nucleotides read TGTGCCAGCAGCGCCGGGACTTTCGTTAATGAGCAGTTCTTC.

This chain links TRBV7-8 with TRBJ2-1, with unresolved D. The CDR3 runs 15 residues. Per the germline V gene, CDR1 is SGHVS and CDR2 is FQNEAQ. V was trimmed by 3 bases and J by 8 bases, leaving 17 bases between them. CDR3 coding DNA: TGTGCCAGCAGCTTCCAGGCGAGTGGGCCCGATGAGCAGTTCTTC. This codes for CASSFQASGPDEQFF.

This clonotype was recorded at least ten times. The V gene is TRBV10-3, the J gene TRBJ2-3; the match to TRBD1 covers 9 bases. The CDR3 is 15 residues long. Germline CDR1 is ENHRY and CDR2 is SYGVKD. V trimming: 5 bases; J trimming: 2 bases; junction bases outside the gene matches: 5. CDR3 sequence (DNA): TGTGCCATCAGTTCGACAGGGGGATCCACAGATACGCAGTATTTT. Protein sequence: CAISSTGGSTDTQYF.

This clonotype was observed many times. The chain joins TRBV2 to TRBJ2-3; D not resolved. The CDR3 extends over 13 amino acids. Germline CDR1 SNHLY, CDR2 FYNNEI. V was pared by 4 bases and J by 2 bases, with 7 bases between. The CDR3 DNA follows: TGTGCCAGCAGTGCGGAGTACACAGATACGCAGTATTTT. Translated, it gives CASSAEYTDTQYF.

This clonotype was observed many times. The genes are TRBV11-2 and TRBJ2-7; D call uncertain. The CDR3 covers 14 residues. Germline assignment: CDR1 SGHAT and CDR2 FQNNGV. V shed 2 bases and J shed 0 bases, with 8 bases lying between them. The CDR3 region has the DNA TGTGCCAGCAGCTTAATCGTTGGCTCCTACGAGCAGTACTTC. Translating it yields CASSLIVGSYEQYF.

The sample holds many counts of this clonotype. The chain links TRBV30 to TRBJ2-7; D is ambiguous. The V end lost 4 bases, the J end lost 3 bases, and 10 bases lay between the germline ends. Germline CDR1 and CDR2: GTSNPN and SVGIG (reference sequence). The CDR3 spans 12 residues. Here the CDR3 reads CAWTNRIYEQYF. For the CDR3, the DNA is TGTGCCTGGACTAACCGAATCTACGAGCAGTACTTC.

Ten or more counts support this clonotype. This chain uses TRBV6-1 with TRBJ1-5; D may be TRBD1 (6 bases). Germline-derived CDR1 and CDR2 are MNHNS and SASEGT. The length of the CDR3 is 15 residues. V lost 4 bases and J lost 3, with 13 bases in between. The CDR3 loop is CASSGTRGFNQPQHF. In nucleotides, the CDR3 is TGTGCCAGCAGTGGCACCAGGGGATTCAATCAGCCCCAGCATTTT.

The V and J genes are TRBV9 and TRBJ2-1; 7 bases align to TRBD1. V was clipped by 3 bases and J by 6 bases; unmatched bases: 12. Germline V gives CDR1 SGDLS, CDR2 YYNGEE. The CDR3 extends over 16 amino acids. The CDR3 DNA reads TGTGCCAGCAGCGGCGATGTGGGGCAGGGGGTCAATGAGCAGTTCTTC. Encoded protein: CASSGDVGQGVNEQFF.